Below, 20 T cell receptor beta chains from the same sample are listed, as sequenced in a study of blood T cell repertoires in COVID-19. Sequenced by immunoSEQ multiplex PCR; TCRdb stores in-frame clones only, minus some. The sample yields hundreds of thousands of clones, 85% to 90% seen once. The sample taken for sequencing was PBMCs or T cells enriched from blood (not recorded which). The receptors come from a man between 35 and 55 years old who had recovered from COVID-19.

The CDR3 coding sequence is TGTGCCAGCAGCCTCGACGGGACACGGTCCTACGAGCAGTACTTC. It yields the protein CASSLDGTRSYEQYF. This chain connects TRBV27 to TRBJ2-7, with D maybe TRBD1 (6 bases). This CDR3 contains 15 residues. V shed 6 bases and J shed 1 base, with 16 bases lying between them. Germline lookup yields CDR1 MNHEY and CDR2 SMNVEV (reference sequence).

The V gene is TRBV7-9, the J gene TRBJ2-1; 7 bases are a match to TRBD2. The germline gives CDR1 SEHNR, CDR2 FQNEAQ (reference sequence). This CDR3 has 16 residues. The junction had 11 bases not matched to a gene; V was cut back by 5 bases and J by 4 bases. CDR3 sequence: CASSTPSGEFYNEQFF. The CDR3 nucleotides read TGTGCCAGCAGCACTCCCAGCGGGGAGTTTTACAATGAGCAGTTCTTC.

In its sample, this clone was seen a few times. The genes are TRBV14 and TRBJ1-1; the match to TRBD1 covers 11 bases. CDR1 SGHDN and CDR2 FVKESK come from the germline V gene. The CDR3 sequence is 16 residues long. The V and J ends lost 1 base and 4 bases, in that order; junction bases with no gene match: 5. The CDR3 protein is CASSQGTGGLGTEAFF. The CDR3 region has the DNA TGTGCCAGCAGCCAAGGGACAGGGGGCCTGGGCACTGAAGCTTTCTTT.

The genes are TRBV2 and TRBJ2-2, with 12 bases that match TRBD2. The CDR3 is 15 residues long. Trimming cost V 8 bases and J 6 bases; bases outside gene matches: 7. CDR1 and CDR2 from the germline V gene are SNHLY and FYNNEI. The CDR3 DNA reads TGTGCCAGCCGTACTAGCGGGAGGAGGGCCGGGGAGCTGTTTTTT. Its translation: CASRTSGRRAGELFF.

J is TRBJ1-2 and V is TRBV7-8, with a tentative D call TRBD1 (6 bases). The CDR3 is made up of 16 amino acids. With 1 base removed from V and 3 bases from J, the gap between germline ends came to 15 bases. CDR1 is SGHVS, CDR2 FQNEAQ, per germline. As DNA, the CDR3 is TGTGCCAGCAGCTTAGGACCAGGGGTTTCTGACTATGGCTACACCTTC. This sequence encodes CASSLGPGVSDYGYTF.

J is TRBJ1-3 and V is TRBV18; no definite D call. Per the germline V gene, CDR1 is KGHSH and CDR2 is LQKENI. This CDR3 region has 15 residues. Deletions cut 8 bases from V and 1 base from J, with 15 bases between. The CDR3 here is CASGRDGNSGNTIYF. The CDR3 DNA is TGTGCCAGCGGCCGGGATGGTAATTCTGGAAACACCATATATTTT.

The chain carries TRBV5-1 and TRBJ1-3; no firm D call. V shed 1 base and J shed 3 bases, with 14 bases lying between them. CDR3 length: 16 amino acids. Germline-derived CDR1 and CDR2 are SGHRS and YFSETQ. The CDR3 region has the DNA TGCGCCAGCAGCTTGATGAGTTCGGCAGGTGGAAACACCATATATTTT. This encodes CASSLMSSAGGNTIYF.

The gene calls are TRBV4-1 and TRBJ2-3; D might be TRBD1 (5 bases). Germline V gene sequence: CDR1 MGHRA, CDR2 YSYEKL. V was shortened by 2 bases and J by 2 bases, with 20 bases between the two germline ends. This CDR3 has 18 residues. CDR3: CASSQLGLRTQNTDTQYF. CDR3 DNA: TGCGCCAGCAGCCAATTGGGGCTTAGGACCCAGAACACAGATACGCAGTATTTT.

This clone was recorded only once. The rearrangement links TRBV27 to TRBJ2-7; tentative D call: TRBD2 (7 bases). CDR1 and CDR2 from the germline V gene are MNHEY and SMNVEV (reference sequence). CDR3 length: 19 residues. The germline V and J ends were trimmed by 4 bases and 4 bases, with 29 bases remaining between them. CDR3: CASSSPAWGGAEYRYEQYF. DNA for the CDR3: TGTGCCAGCAGTTCCCCGGCTTGGGGGGGGGCGGAATATCGGTACGAGCAGTACTTC.

The sample holds one count of this clone. The chain employs TRBV5-1 and TRBJ1-1; tentatively, D is TRBD1 (6 bases). Germline V gene lookup returns CDR1 SGHRS and CDR2 YFSETQ. The V end lost 0 bases, the J end lost 3 bases, and 15 bases lay between the germline ends. The CDR3 is made up of 16 amino acids. The CDR3 DNA reads as TGCGCCAGCAGCTTGGCCCGCGACAGGCCATACACTGAAGCTTTCTTT. Its protein product is CASSLARDRPYTEAFF.

The chain carries TRBV6-1 and TRBJ1-3, with 8 bases lining up with TRBD1. V shed 3 bases, J shed 3 bases, and the junction held 4 bases outside the gene matches. CDR3 length equals 15 residues. Germline V gives CDR1 MNHNS, CDR2 SASEGT. CDR3 loop: CASSDGQGGGNTIYF. As DNA, the CDR3 is TGTGCCAGCAGTGATGGACAGGGAGGTGGAAACACCATATATTTT.

The CDR3 DNA is TGTGCCAGCAGCTGGACAGGGAACAGAGAAAAACTGTTTTTT. Encoded protein: CASSWTGNREKLFF. V usage is TRBV7-8 and J usage is TRBJ1-4; the match to TRBD1 covers 8 bases. CDR1 is SGHVS, CDR2 FQNEAQ, per germline. The CDR3 sequence is 14 residues long. V lost 4 bases, J lost 8 bases, and 6 bases stayed unmatched.

In its sample, this clone was seen once. This chain links TRBV24-1 with TRBJ2-2; 11 bases are a match to TRBD2. Trimming cost V 4 bases and J 1 base; bases outside gene matches: 4. There are 17 residues in the CDR3. Germline lookup yields CDR1 KGHDR and CDR2 SFDVKD. The CDR3 region has the DNA TGTGCCACCAGTGAACCGACTAGCGGGATGAACACCGGGGAGCTGTTTTTT. Encoded protein: CATSEPTSGMNTGELFF.

The J gene is TRBJ2-7, the V gene TRBV5-6; 14 nucleotides line up with TRBD2. The CDR3 contains 18 residues. Germline lookup yields CDR1 SGHDT and CDR2 YYEEEE. The V segment lost 3 bases and the J segment 3 bases; nucleotides outside the gene matches: 11. Here the CDR3 DNA reads TGTGCCAGCAGCTCGGCGACGGGACTAGCGGGGGTGAACTACGAGCAGTACTTC. It codes for CASSSATGLAGVNYEQYF.

The chain employs TRBV30 and TRBJ1-5; TRBD1 aligns across 8 bases. Germline V gene sequence: CDR1 GTSNPN, CDR2 SVGIG (reference sequence). After removal of 3 bases from V and 7 bases from J, the junction contained 20 bases not matched to a gene. The CDR3 covers 18 residues. The CDR3 loop reads CAWSRDTGGFWKRQPQHF. The CDR3 DNA is TGTGCCTGGAGCCGAGACACAGGGGGGTTCTGGAAAAGGCAGCCCCAGCATTTT.

The chain links TRBV28 to TRBJ1-2; D not certain. CDR3 length equals 13 residues. Trimming shortened V by 4 bases and J by 8 bases, and 14 bases separated the two germline ends. Germline CDR1 MDHEN, CDR2 SYDVKM. CDR3 sequence reads: CASSSPYSGGYTF. The DNA for the CDR3 is TGTGCCAGCAGTTCTCCTTATTCGGGAGGCTACACCTTC.

The chain carries TRBV23-1 and TRBJ2-7, with 10 bases identical to TRBD1. TRBV23-1 is placed among ORFs of uncertain function. The CDR3 is 17 amino acids. Trimming at V came to 0 bases and at J to 3 bases, leaving 8 bases not matched to a gene. CDR3 nucleotides: TGCGCCAGCAGTCAATCTCCGGGACAGGGGTCATGCTACGAGCAGTACTTC. It translates to CASSQSPGQGSCYEQYF.

CDR3 bases: TGTGCCAGCAGTTCCGAAAGACTAGCGATGCGTACGTACGAGCAGTACTTC. It yields the protein CASSSERLAMRTYEQYF. The chain couples TRBV28 to TRBJ2-7; 8 nucleotides line up with TRBD2. The CDR3 spans 17 residues. Germline CDR1 reads MDHEN; CDR2 reads SYDVKM. The J segment lost 4 bases and the V segment lost 4 bases, leaving 15 bases of the junction unmatched.

CDR3 sequence (DNA): TGTGCCAGCAGTTTATCGAGTTACAGGCAGATTAATTCACCCCTCCACTTT. It is translated as CASSLSSYRQINSPLHF. The genes are TRBV27 and TRBJ1-6; TRBD1 is a possible D gene (5 bases). Germline V gene sequence: CDR1 MNHEY, CDR2 SMNVEV (reference sequence). This CDR3 spans 17 amino acids. V lost 0 bases and J lost 6, with 15 bases in between.

The rearrangement joins TRBV16 to TRBJ2-3; 9 bases line up with TRBD1. The CDR3 totals 15 residues. Trimming took 4 bases from V and 8 from J; bases not matched to a gene: 10. Germline CDR1 KGHSY, CDR2 FQNENV. As DNA, the CDR3 is TGTGCCAGCAGCCCGGACAGGGGAGGACAGACTACGCAGTATTTT. It encodes CASSPDRGGQTTQYF.